The subject of this entry is one TCR beta chain. No antigen is known for it. No per-base quality is available; no much larger clone lies one base away. The data derive from a study of T cells in Graves' hyperthyroidism and ophthalmopathy (dated by TCRdb to between 2019 and 2020). Some background on the complete study: Peripheral blood samples were taken at the time of initial diagnosis, prior to any treatment. A discovery cohort of around 100 patients, roughly 45 with Graves' ophthalmopathy and approximately 60 with stable Graves' hyperthyroidism, was used to find distinguishing TCR V-J signatures. Whether ophthalmopathy could be predicted prospectively was tested in an independent validation cohort made up of 18 to 20 hyperthyroidism patients plus 17 patients who later progressed to ophthalmopathy. The 90 to 100 discovery patients were randomly divided into training and test sets at a 7:3 ratio. Thyroid tissue and blood T-cell repertoires from several Graves' hyperthyroidism patients were also compared in the study. After blood sampling, hyperthyroidism patients were treated with methimazole at a starting dose of 30 mg daily, and ophthalmopathy patients were treated with high-dose intravenous methylprednisolone. According to the paper, TCR Vbeta CDR3 sequencing was carried out on more than 120 peripheral blood samples, which came from around 43 ophthalmopathy, around 74 hyperthyroidism and some 17 progressor patients. Overall study outcomes, separate from this receptor: In validation, progression to ophthalmopathy was predicted by the model with 70.59% sensitivity and around 76% specificity, a median of around 6.5 months before onset. Most expanded thyroid clonotypes (frequency above 0.001) were also detected in blood, a finding suggesting that blood repertoires may reflect thyroid immune responses. A 13 V-J signature model separated ophthalmopathy from stable hyperthyroidism, with over 85% sensitivity and about 81% specificity in cross-validation and 80%/75% in testing. Sample size was not statistically predetermined, and investigators were not blinded to group allocation.

Moderately to severely active disease, a Clinical Activity Score of at least 3, a NOSPECS grade of at least 4, and a duration under 3 months were present in ophthalmopathy patients. Patients with uncontrolled infections, other autoimmune diseases, pregnancy or lactation were excluded. Diagnoses relied on clinical symptoms, serum thyroxine and TRAb, thyroid ultrasound and orbital computed tomography. PBMCs were isolated from 8 to 10 ml of fresh peripheral blood by Ficoll-Paque density gradient centrifugation. Total RNA was extracted with Trizol reagent, and quality was checked on an Agilent 2100 Bioanalyzer. The TCR beta CDR3 regions were amplified from the RNA transcripts. The first round of RT-PCR for the TCR CDR3 was performed with the HTBI primer set and the Qiagen OneStep RT-PCR kit. The libraries were constructed in a second round of multiplex PCR and then size-selected and purified. Libraries were sequenced paired-end with 100 bp reads on an Illumina HiSeq2000. From the authors' description of their analysis: SOAPnuke was used to process the raw data, removing reads that contained adapters or uncalled bases, had a mean Phred below 15, or lacked an exact match to the constant primer or identifier. COPE v1.2.5 was used to merge high-quality paired reads, and clonotypes were defined as unique nucleotide sequences. MiTCR v1.1 was used to align the clonotypes against IMGT TRBV, TRBD and TRBJ reference segments. Only V-J combinations with frequency above 0.0001, covering 99% to 99.2% of repertoires, were analysed. The TCS score was defined as F50 (clonal expansion) divided by E x V (chaos), with BLOSUM62-based TCRdist calculated between CDR3 peptides within each V-J. Welch's t-statistics and random forest reduced some 510 V-J features to about 13, which were used in a naive Bayes classifier (R e1071). TCRdb redid the processing of the public reads, applying fastp at Q25 and MiXCR, and retained in-frame beta chains. Every CDR3 protein is listed once, alongside the most common genes and DNA of its rows. Here the V and J calls rest on TCRdb's processing, not on the authors' analysis. This sample gives around 500,000 distinct CDR3 sequences in total; approximately 23% of them show up just once. The ten largest make up 45% to 55% of the sample.

The V end gives up 5 bases and the J end 10 bases, leaving 15 bases in the junction not matched to a gene. From the germline V gene, CDR1 is SNHLY and CDR2 is FYNNEI. CDR3 length: 15 amino acids, cysteine to phenylalanine. The entry retains the CDR3 DNA only, 45 bases that are in frame from base 1. The sequence is built from TRBV2 and TRBJ1-2; TRBD1 lines up with 8 middle nucleotides. Specimen: blood. The TCR comes from a woman in her 70s with Graves' ophthalmopathy. In nucleotides, the sequence is TGTGCCAGCAGTTTTCTTCCCCAGGGGGCCGCAGACTACACCTTC. Its translation is CASSFLPQGAADYTF.